One sample yielded the 26 T cell receptor beta chains listed below, sequenced in a study of shared clonotypes between healthy human individuals. Assay: immunoSEQ multiplex PCR; the TCRdb copy retains only in-frame clones and omits some. The table shows 1 million to 1.2 million clones, with 77% occurring only once. Sequencing was performed on memory CD4+ T cells from PBMCs. The sample's subset: CD45RA-negative fraction. The receptor set was obtained from a young man in good health. Some clones in this sample may be carry-over from other donors' samples.

This sequence joins TRBV18 and TRBJ2-3; D call uncertain. CDR1 and CDR2 (germline): KGHSH, LQKENI. V was cut by 6 bases and J by 5 bases, with 9 bases left in between. The CDR3 runs 12 residues. The CDR3 protein is CASSLLLDTQYF. As DNA, the CDR3 is TGTGCCAGCTCCCTCTTGCTAGATACGCAGTATTTT.

V gene TRBV9 combines with J gene TRBJ2-5; D is possibly TRBD2 (8 bases). The germline gives CDR1 SGDLS, CDR2 YYNGEE. This CDR3 is 15 amino acids long. V dropped 0 bases and J dropped 5 bases, with 14 bases sitting between them. For the CDR3, the DNA is TGTGCCAGCAGCGTAGGTCCGGGAGGGGGCGAGACCCAGTACTTC. Its protein is CASSVGPGGGETQYF.

The chain is built from TRBV12-5 and TRBJ2-1, with D tentatively TRBD1 or TRBD2 (5 bases each). The germline gives CDR1 LGHNT, CDR2 FRNRAP. V was shortened by 4 bases and J by 3 bases, with 13 bases between the two germline ends. The CDR3 is 15 amino acids. DNA for the CDR3: TGTGCTAGTGGTTCGGGGCAGGGAGACTACAATGAGCAGTTCTTC. It codes for CASGSGQGDYNEQFF. Drawing the rest from reference TRBV12-5 and TRBJ2-1, the complete variable domain is DARVTQTPRHKVTEMGQEVTMRCQPILGHNTVFWYRQTMMQGLELLAYFRNRAPLDDSGMPKDRFSAEMPDATLATLKIQPSEPRDSAVYFCASGSGQGDYNEQFFGPGTRLTVL.

This chain connects TRBV5-4 to TRBJ2-7; D is perhaps TRBD2 (5 bases). This CDR3 is 15 amino acids long. Trimming took 4 bases from V and 0 from J, leaving 14 bases between them. Germline CDR1 is SGHNT and CDR2 is YYREEE (reference sequence). The CDR3 nucleotides read TGTGCCAGCAGCGTCGGGGTGGGAAACTCCTACGAGCAGTACTTC. This codes for CASSVGVGNSYEQYF.

The rearrangement links TRBV28 to TRBJ2-1; 13 bases are shared with TRBD2. This CDR3 has 17 amino acids. The V gene's germline CDR1 is MDHEN and CDR2 SYDVKM. The ends lost 6 bases at V and 12 bases at J; junction bases unmatched: 17. The CDR3 DNA follows: TGTGCCAGCAGCTCTTATTCTTGGACTAGCGGGAGAGGGGGGCAGTTCTTC. It is translated as CASSSYSWTSGRGGQFF.

The chain joins TRBV27 to TRBJ2-1; either TRBD1 or TRBD2 may fit D (6 bases each). This CDR3 spans 13 amino acids. CDR1 MNHEY and CDR2 SMNVEV come from the germline V gene (reference sequence). The V and J ends lost 3 bases and 6 bases respectively, with 9 bases between them. The CDR3 DNA is TGTGCCAGCAGTTTCTGGGGGGCCAATGAGCAGTTCTTC. Its translation: CASSFWGANEQFF.

CDR3 sequence reads: CASSADTGTSTDTQYF. CDR3 nucleotide sequence: TGCGCCAGCAGCGCTGATACCGGGACAAGCACAGATACGCAGTATTTT. The gene calls are TRBV5-1 and TRBJ2-3, with a weak D call TRBD1 (6 bases). Germline V gene data show CDR1 as SGHRS and CDR2 as YFSETQ. The CDR3 is made up of 16 amino acids. Between the trimmed V and J ends, which lost 4 bases and 0 bases, there was a span of 15 bases. Full variable domain (outside the CDR3, taken from reference TRBV5-1 and TRBJ2-3): KAGVTQTPRYLIKTRGQQVTLSCSPISGHRSVSWYQQTPGQGLQFLFEYFSETQRNKGNFPGRFSGRQFSNSRSEMNVSTLELGDSALYLCASSADTGTSTDTQYFGPGTRLTVL.

The chain links TRBV7-2 to TRBJ2-1; 9 bases align to TRBD1. V gave up 5 bases and J gave up 6 bases; unmatched junction bases: 8. The germline V gene has CDR1 SGHTA and CDR2 FQGNSA. The CDR3 runs to 15 residues. CDR3 coding DNA: TGTGCCAGCAGCCTACAGGGGGCTCTTGCCAATGAGCAGTTCTTC. It is translated as CASSLQGALANEQFF. Using reference TRBV7-2 and TRBJ2-1 for the parts outside the CDR3, the full variable domain is GAGVSQSPSNKVTEKGKDVELRCDPISGHTALYWYRQSLGQGLEFLIYFQGNSAPDKSGLPSDRFSAERTGGSVSTLTIQRTQQEDSAVYLCASSLQGALANEQFFGPGTRLTVL.

The chain joins TRBV9 to TRBJ1-1; TRBD1 aligns across 7 bases. The CDR3 totals 15 residues. V lost 3 bases, J lost 4 bases, and 9 bases stayed unmatched. Per germline, CDR1 SGDLS and CDR2 YYNGEE. The CDR3 sequence: CASSGMGQIGTEAFF. Written as DNA, the CDR3 is TGTGCCAGCAGCGGCATGGGACAGATAGGCACTGAAGCTTTCTTT.

V usage is TRBV10-3 and J usage is TRBJ2-1, with 7 bases identical to TRBD1. The CDR3 is made up of 15 amino acids. Per the germline V gene, CDR1 is ENHRY and CDR2 is SYGVKD. The ends lost 2 bases at V and 6 bases at J; junction bases unmatched: 7. The CDR3 region is CAISEEVRGSNEQFF. CDR3 bases: TGTGCCATCAGTGAGGAAGTCAGGGGGAGCAATGAGCAGTTCTTC.

Only one count was recorded for this clone. V usage is TRBV7-7 and J usage is TRBJ2-1, with a tentative D call TRBD1 (5 bases). Germline CDR1 is SSHAT and CDR2 is FNYEAQ (reference sequence). Between the trimmed V and J ends, which lost 5 bases and 5 bases, there was a span of 10 bases. This CDR3 has 13 amino acids. This chain's CDR3 is CASSGGRDNEQFF. CDR3 sequence (DNA): TGTGCCAGCAGCGGCGGCAGGGACAATGAGCAGTTCTTC.

This clone was observed a handful of times. The chain joins TRBV28 to TRBJ1-4, with unresolved D. The CDR3 consists of 16 residues. Germline lookup yields CDR1 MDHEN and CDR2 SYDVKM. V was cut by 6 bases and J by 0 bases, with 14 bases left in between. The CDR3, as DNA: TGTGCCAGCAGGCCTCTGGGCGGGGCAACTAATGAAAAACTGTTTTTT. Amino acids: CASRPLGGATNEKLFF.

About this clone itself: In the same sample, other DNA sequences code for this CDR3. This chain connects TRBV6-1 to TRBJ2-7, with D unresolved. This CDR3 is 13 amino acids long. Between the trimmed V and J ends, which lost 1 base and 3 bases, there was a span of 7 bases. Germline V lookup: CDR1 MNHNS, CDR2 SASEGT. CDR3 amino acids: CASSEDGNYEQYF. The CDR3 DNA follows: TGTGCCAGCAGTGAAGACGGAAACTACGAGCAGTACTTC.

V gene TRBV28 combines with J gene TRBJ2-7; D is ambiguous. V shed 3 bases and J shed 4 bases, with 10 bases lying between them. The CDR3 totals 13 residues. Germline CDR1 is MDHEN and CDR2 is SYDVKM. The CDR3 region has the DNA TGTGCCAGCAGTTTGTCAGCAGGTTACGAGCAGTACTTC. Translating it yields CASSLSAGYEQYF.

The gene calls are TRBV9 and TRBJ1-4; D gene ambiguous. Germline CDR1 SGDLS, CDR2 YYNGEE. The CDR3 has 12 amino acids. V lost 2 bases and J 3 bases, leaving 2 bases between the germline ends. CDR3 region: CASSVPNEKLFF. The CDR3 nucleotides are TGTGCCAGCAGCGTGCCTAATGAAAAACTGTTTTTT.

The V gene is TRBV5-8, the J gene TRBJ2-3; D is ambiguous. Germline CDR1 reads SGHTS; CDR2 reads YDEGEE. The CDR3 extends over 13 amino acids. V lost 4 bases and J 4 bases, leaving 10 bases between the germline ends. The CDR3 here is CASSRGRSDTQYF. The CDR3 DNA reads as TGTGCCAGCAGCCGCGGACGGTCAGATACGCAGTATTTT. Using reference TRBV5-8 and TRBJ2-3 for the parts outside the CDR3, the full variable domain is EAGVTQSPTHLIKTRGQQATLRCSPISGHTSVYWYQQALGLGLQFLLWYDEGEERNRGNFPPRFSGRQFPNYSSELNVNALELEDSALYLCASSRGRSDTQYFGPGTRLTVL.

This clone was observed a few times. The chain is built from TRBV6-5 and TRBJ2-3, with D possibly being TRBD2 (6 bases). CDR1 is MNHEY, CDR2 SVGAGI, per germline. The CDR3 totals 15 residues. With 7 bases removed from V and 0 bases from J, the gap between germline ends came to 14 bases. CDR3 amino acids: CASTRSGTSTDTQYF. DNA for the CDR3: TGTGCCAGCACCAGGTCCGGGACTAGCACAGATACGCAGTATTTT.

Details on this clone: The identical CDR3 is also encoded by other nucleotide sequences in the sample. The chain combines TRBV5-1 with TRBJ1-4; weak D call: TRBD1 (5 bases). Germline V lookup: CDR1 SGHRS, CDR2 YFSETQ. This CDR3 contains 14 residues. The germline V and J ends were trimmed by 4 bases and 4 bases, with 11 bases remaining between them. DNA of the CDR3: TGCGCCAGCAGCCTAGGGGACTTTAATGAAAAACTGTTTTTT. Its translation is CASSLGDFNEKLFF.

This clone was recorded many times. The CDR3 sequence: CAIRTSGNTDTQYF. CDR3 nucleotide sequence: TGTGCCATCAGGACCAGCGGAAACACAGATACGCAGTATTTT. This chain links TRBV10-3 with TRBJ2-3, with D perhaps TRBD2 (5 bases). V was cut by 6 bases and J by 2 bases, with 12 bases left in between. CDR1 is ENHRY and CDR2 is SYGVKD in the germline V gene. The CDR3 is 14 residues long.

About this clone: A read error may account for a junction end that differs from germline. This chain uses TRBV7-8 with TRBJ2-7; TRBD1 might be the D (6 bases). Germline CDR1 reads SGHVS; CDR2 reads FQNEAQ. This CDR3 has 14 residues. CDR3 sequence: CASSVALGAYEQYF. Here the CDR3 DNA reads TGTGCCAGCAGCGTAGCCTTGGGGGCTTACGAGCAGTACTTC. Combining the CDR3 with reference TRBV7-8 and TRBJ2-7 gives the whole variable domain GAGVSQSPRYKVAKRGQDVALRCDPISGHVSLFWYQQALGQGPEFLTYFQNEAQLDKSGLPSDRFFAERPEGSVSTLKIQRTQQEDSAVYLCASSVALGAYEQYFGPGTRLTVT.

The V gene is TRBV28, the J gene TRBJ2-7, with D unresolved. Trimming removed 6 bases at V and 0 bases at J, with 9 bases between. Germline V gene lookup returns CDR1 MDHEN and CDR2 SYDVKM. The CDR3 has 13 residues. The CDR3 sequence: CASSRVSSYEQYF. CDR3 DNA: TGTGCCAGCAGCCGGGTTAGCTCCTACGAGCAGTACTTC.

The J gene is TRBJ2-1, the V gene TRBV9; D might be TRBD1 (6 bases). The V gene's germline CDR1 is SGDLS and CDR2 YYNGEE. The ends were cut back, 1 base at V and 6 bases at J, with 11 bases in the middle. The CDR3 sequence is 14 residues long. CDR3 nucleotides: TGTGCCAGCAGCGTAACAGGGTCCCTCAATGAGCAGTTCTTC. It encodes CASSVTGSLNEQFF.

The chain recombines TRBV7-2 with TRBJ1-1; 7 bases match TRBD1. Trimming took 4 bases from V and 0 from J; bases not matched to a gene: 5. Germline CDR1 and CDR2: SGHTA and FQGNSA. This CDR3 is built from 15 residues. For the CDR3, the DNA is TGTGCCAGCAGCTCACAGGGGAGCGTGAACACTGAAGCTTTCTTT. Residues: CASSSQGSVNTEAFF.

This clone was counted a single time. The V gene is TRBV30, the J gene TRBJ1-5; D is ambiguous. The CDR3 consists of 13 residues. V was cut by 3 bases and J by 4 bases, with 10 bases left in between. From germline, CDR1 is GTSNPN and CDR2 SVGIG (reference sequence). CDR3 DNA: TGTGCCTGGAGAGGAGGGATTAATCAGCCCCAGCATTTT. This encodes CAWRGGINQPQHF.

CDR3 amino acids: CAWNREGREKLFF. As DNA, the CDR3 is TGTGCCTGGAATCGGGAGGGAAGGGAAAAACTGTTTTTT. The chain joins TRBV30 to TRBJ1-4; unclear D gene. Per the germline V gene, CDR1 is GTSNPN and CDR2 is SVGIG (reference sequence). The CDR3 loop spans 13 amino acids. Trimming removed 4 bases at V and 8 bases at J, with 14 bases between.

The V and J genes are TRBV5-4 and TRBJ2-3; tentative D call: TRBD2 (5 bases). This CDR3 contains 15 residues. CDR1 and CDR2 (germline): SGHNT, YYREEE (reference sequence). Deletions cut 1 base from V and 2 bases from J, with 11 bases between. CDR3 loop: CASSLTGSITDTQYF. The CDR3 DNA sequence: TGTGCCAGCAGCTTGACGGGGTCTATCACAGATACGCAGTATTTT.